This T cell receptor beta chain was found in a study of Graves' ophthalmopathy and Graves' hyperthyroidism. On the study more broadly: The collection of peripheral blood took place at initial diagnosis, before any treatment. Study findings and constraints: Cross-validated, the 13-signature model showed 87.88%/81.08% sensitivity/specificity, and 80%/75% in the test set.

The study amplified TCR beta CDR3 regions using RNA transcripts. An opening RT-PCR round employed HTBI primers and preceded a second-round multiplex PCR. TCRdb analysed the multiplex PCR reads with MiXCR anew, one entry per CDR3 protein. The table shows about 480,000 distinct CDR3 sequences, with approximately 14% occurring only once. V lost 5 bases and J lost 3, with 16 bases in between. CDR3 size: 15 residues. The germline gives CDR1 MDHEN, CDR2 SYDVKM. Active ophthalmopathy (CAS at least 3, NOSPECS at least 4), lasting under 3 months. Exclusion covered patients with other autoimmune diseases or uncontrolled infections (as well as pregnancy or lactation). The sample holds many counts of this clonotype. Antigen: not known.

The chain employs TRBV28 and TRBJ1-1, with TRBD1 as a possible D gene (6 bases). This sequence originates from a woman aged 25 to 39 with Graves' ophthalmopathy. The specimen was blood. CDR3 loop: CASSPDQGIDTEAFF. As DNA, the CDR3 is TGTGCCAGCAGTCCTGATCAGGGGATAGACACTGAAGCTTTCTTT.